Below, 26 T cell receptor beta chains from the same sample are listed, as sequenced in a study of graft-versus-host responses after intestinal transplantation (dated by TCRdb to about 2021). Receptor amplification or capture employed the immunoSEQ multiplex PCR assay. This immuneACCESS table, as held by TCRdb, lists in-frame sequences with V and J called but not all clones. Of the missing ones, under half trace to an unresolved V gene in checked studies; the others have no known cause. The sample profile shows about 97,000 clones; 92% of them were found once. About 0.072% of the sample rests with the top ten. Their recognized antigens are unknown. In light of the paper, this sample's time point label describes: cells obtained before transplantation from donor or recipient. Sample: unstimulated CD8+ T cells sorted from spleen or lymph node cells, taken before transplant. The receptors were sampled from a human donor who was the organ donor for an intestinal transplant.

CDR3 coding DNA: TGTGCCAGCAGCCCTCCCTCCTACGAGCAGTACTTC. It specifies CASSPPSYEQYF. The J gene is TRBJ2-7, the V gene TRBV4-2; D is uncertain. The CDR3 totals 12 residues. Germline assignment: CDR1 LGHNA and CDR2 YNFKEQ. V was pared by 4 bases and J by 0 bases, with 4 bases between.

V is TRBV6-9 and J is TRBJ2-7; 7 nucleotides line up with TRBD1. The CDR3 has 16 amino acids. The V and J ends lost 6 bases and 4 bases, in that order; junction bases with no gene match: 15. Germline V lookup: CDR1 MNHGY, CDR2 SVAAGI. CDR3 amino acids: CASRNRQGQSSYEQYF. CDR3 nucleotides: TGTGCCAGCAGGAATCGACAGGGACAATCGAGTTACGAGCAGTACTTC.

The rearrangement joins TRBV5-8 to TRBJ1-1; the D is unclear. CDR3 size: 17 residues. Germline-derived CDR1 and CDR2 are SGHTS and YDEGEE. V shed 4 bases and J shed 3 bases, with 22 bases lying between them. The CDR3 DNA reads as TGTGCCAGCAGCCTGTGGAAGGTGGCCCCGGAGGACACTGAAGCTTTCTTT. This encodes CASSLWKVAPEDTEAFF.

This clone was observed a single time. The rearrangement uses TRBV15 and TRBJ1-2; D call uncertain. Trimming removed 1 base from V and 2 bases from J, with 8 bases in between. This CDR3 is built from 14 residues. Per the germline V gene, CDR1 is LNHNV and CDR2 is YYDKDF (reference sequence). CDR3 nucleotide sequence: TGTGCCACCAGCAGAGCCGAGGAAAACTATGGCTACACCTTC. Protein sequence: CATSRAEENYGYTF.

As for this clone: Sequence at one end of the junction differs from germline and may be a read error. The chain has TRBV7-7 and TRBJ2-1; D possibly corresponds to TRBD2 (6 bases). CDR3 size: 16 residues. CDR1 is SSHAT and CDR2 is FNYEAQ in the germline V gene (reference sequence). The CDR3 reads CASSLGPARAGNEQFF. CDR3 DNA sequence: TGTGCTAGCAGCTTGGGACCGGCAAGAGCGGGCAATGAGCAGTTCTTC.

The chain links TRBV6-6 to TRBJ2-7; D gene unclear. The ends were cut back, 0 bases at V and 3 bases at J, with 12 bases in the middle. CDR3 size: 15 residues. Germline CDR1 and CDR2: MNHNY and SVGAGI (reference sequence). DNA of the CDR3: TGTGCCAGCAGTTACTCGGCGGTCTACCTCTACGAGCAGTACTTC. Its protein product is CASSYSAVYLYEQYF.

The J gene is TRBJ2-7, the V gene TRBV10-3; 10 bases are a match to TRBD2. Germline loops: CDR1 ENHRY, CDR2 SYGVKD. V was clipped by 2 bases and J by 1 base; unmatched bases: 11. CDR3 length: 18 residues. Here the CDR3 DNA reads TGTGCCATCAGTGAGGGGGAGTTGGCTAGCGGGGGTTCCTACGAGCAGTACTTC. As protein: CAISEGELASGGSYEQYF.

V gene TRBV18 combines with J gene TRBJ2-7; no clear D. Trimming left V 1 base short and J 1 base short, with 8 bases between. Germline loops: CDR1 KGHSH, CDR2 LQKENI. This CDR3 has 14 amino acids. In nucleotides, the CDR3 is TGTGCCAGCTCACCACGCCTACCTTCCTACGAGCAGTACTTC. It is translated as CASSPRLPSYEQYF.

This sequence joins TRBV15 and TRBJ2-2; D possibly corresponds to TRBD2 (5 bases). Germline assignment: CDR1 LNHNV and CDR2 YYDKDF (reference sequence). This CDR3 region has 15 residues. Trimming took off 0 bases at V and 5 bases at J, with 10 bases between the two ends. In DNA, the CDR3 is TGTGCCACCAGCAGAGACTCACGCGGGACCGGGGAGCTGTTTTTT. Protein: CATSRDSRGTGELFF.

This chain connects TRBV2 to TRBJ2-7; TRBD2 aligns across 9 bases. V was clipped by 3 bases and J by 4 bases; unmatched bases: 7. The V gene's germline CDR1 is SNHLY and CDR2 FYNNEI. The CDR3 covers 15 residues. CDR3 in DNA: TGTGCCAGCAGTGAGCCAGCGGGAGGTCTTTACGAGCAGTACTTC. It translates to CASSEPAGGLYEQYF.

Only one count was recorded for this clone. This chain joins TRBV7-9 and TRBJ2-5, with TRBD2 matching over 8 bases. After removal of 3 bases from V and 4 bases from J, the junction contained 13 bases not matched to a gene. The CDR3 has 17 residues. The V gene's germline CDR1 is SEHNR and CDR2 FQNEAQ (reference sequence). The CDR3 sequence: CASSFLYTGGERETQYF. The DNA for the CDR3 is TGTGCCAGCAGCTTTCTATACACGGGAGGGGAGCGAGAGACCCAGTACTTC.

This clone occurred once. The V call is TRBV5-8, the J call TRBJ2-3, with 14 bases that match TRBD2. The CDR3 is made up of 19 amino acids. V shed 1 base, J shed 3 bases, and the junction held 10 bases outside the gene matches. CDR1 is SGHTS and CDR2 is YDEGEE in the germline V gene. The CDR3 here is CASSLRWRTSGRWTDTQYF. The CDR3 coding sequence is TGTGCCAGCAGCTTGCGTTGGCGGACTAGCGGGAGGTGGACAGATACGCAGTATTTT.

This rearrangement joins TRBV15 to TRBJ1-5; the D is unclear. With 0 bases removed from V and 7 bases from J, the gap between germline ends came to 10 bases. Germline CDR1 is LNHNV and CDR2 is YYDKDF (reference sequence). The CDR3 has 14 residues. The CDR3 coding sequence is TGTGCCACCAGCAGAGATCTCGGGGTACAGCCCCAGCATTTT. Protein sequence: CATSRDLGVQPQHF.

The rearrangement joins TRBV7-6 to TRBJ2-1, with unresolved D. Germline-derived CDR1 and CDR2 are SGHVS and FNYEAQ. Trimming removed 5 bases at V and 0 bases at J, with 11 bases between. The CDR3 has 15 amino acids. DNA for the CDR3: TGTGCCAGCAGCCTCCAACCGAGCTCCTACAATGAGCAGTTCTTC. Translation: CASSLQPSSYNEQFF.

V gene TRBV6-5 combines with J gene TRBJ1-6; TRBD1 matches at 8 bases. From germline, CDR1 is MNHEY and CDR2 SVGAGI. V lost 5 bases to trimming and J lost 8 bases; unmatched junction nucleotides: 5. This CDR3 has 14 amino acids. The CDR3 DNA is TGTGCCAGCAGTCCGACAGGGGAGGATTCACCCCTCCACTTT. Its translation: CASSPTGEDSPLHF.

V gene TRBV9 combines with J gene TRBJ2-3; perhaps TRBD2 as D (6 bases). CDR1 is SGDLS, CDR2 YYNGEE, per germline. V was pared by 2 bases and J by 4 bases, with 11 bases between. The CDR3 spans 14 residues. The CDR3 DNA is TGTGCCAGCAGCGTCGTAGCGGAACCAGATACGCAGTATTTT. Amino acid sequence: CASSVVAEPDTQYF.

This chain joins TRBV7-6 and TRBJ2-2; 13 bases line up with TRBD2. V trimming: 4 bases; J trimming: 4 bases; junction bases outside the gene matches: 15. CDR3 size: 20 residues. The germline gives CDR1 SGHVS, CDR2 FNYEAQ. This chain's CDR3 is CASSSSGTSGDLPVTGELFF. The CDR3 DNA reads as TGTGCCAGCAGCTCTTCCGGGACTAGCGGGGACCTGCCGGTCACCGGGGAGCTGTTTTTT.

J is TRBJ1-3 and V is TRBV19; no clear D gene. CDR3 length: 14 amino acids. Germline values: CDR1 LNHDA, CDR2 SQIVND (reference sequence). V lost 5 bases, J lost 2 bases, and 10 bases lay in between. DNA of the CDR3: TGTGCCAGTAGTCCGGAGTTAACTGGAAACACCATATATTTT. Translation gives CASSPELTGNTIYF.

The chain is built from TRBV4-1 and TRBJ2-1, with a weak D call TRBD2 (6 bases). CDR1 is MGHRA and CDR2 is YSYEKL in the germline V gene. The CDR3 loop spans 15 amino acids. The germline V and J ends were trimmed by 0 bases and 2 bases, with 8 bases remaining between them. In DNA, the CDR3 is TGCGCCAGCAGCCAAGATAGCGGCACCTACAATGAGCAGTTCTTC. Translating it yields CASSQDSGTYNEQFF.

CDR3 DNA: TGTGCCAGCAGCTGGGACAGGGCATCTCGCGATTCACCCCTCCACTTT. It yields the protein CASSWDRASRDSPLHF. The chain is built from TRBV5-4 and TRBJ1-6; 9 bases are a match to TRBD1. CDR1 and CDR2 (germline): SGHNT, YYREEE (reference sequence). The J segment lost 8 bases and the V segment lost 3 bases, leaving 9 bases of the junction unmatched. The length of the CDR3 is 16 residues.

This clone occurred once. V is TRBV13 and J is TRBJ2-7; D call uncertain. Deletions cut 5 bases from V and 3 bases from J, with 14 bases between. Germline V gene sequence: CDR1 PRHDT, CDR2 FYEKMQ (reference sequence). This CDR3 is built from 14 residues. The CDR3 spells CASSVNVNFYEQYF. As DNA, the CDR3 is TGTGCCAGCAGCGTCAACGTTAACTTCTACGAGCAGTACTTC.

For the CDR3, the DNA is TGCGCCAGCAGCCCGCCGGACAGACCAAGCTCCTACAATGAGCAGTTCTTC. It encodes CASSPPDRPSSYNEQFF. The chain employs TRBV4-1 and TRBJ2-1; weak D call: TRBD1 (6 bases). The CDR3 consists of 17 residues. The ends were cut back, 4 bases at V and 0 bases at J, with 16 bases in the middle. In germline, CDR1 is MGHRA, CDR2 YSYEKL.

The DNA of the CDR3 is TGTGCCAGCAGCTTAATGCGGCGGGCCAGCTCCTACGAGCAGTACTTC. This gives the protein CASSLMRRASSYEQYF. The chain joins TRBV7-8 to TRBJ2-7; D perhaps matches TRBD2 (5 bases). The CDR3 loop spans 16 amino acids. Trimming removed 2 bases at V and 0 bases at J, with 14 bases between. The germline gives CDR1 SGHVS, CDR2 FQNEAQ.

This chain connects TRBV5-4 to TRBJ2-5; a possible D gene is TRBD2 (5 bases). The germline V gene encodes CDR1 SGHNT and CDR2 YYREEE (reference sequence). V lost 5 bases and J 5 bases, leaving 13 bases between the germline ends. The CDR3 totals 13 residues. The CDR3 bases are TGTGCCAGCAGACTACGGGGTGGGGAGACCCAGTACTTC. Translated, it gives CASRLRGGETQYF. Using reference TRBV5-4 and TRBJ2-5 for the parts outside the CDR3, the full variable domain is ETGVTQSPTHLIKTRGQQVTLRCSSQSGHNTVSWYQQALGQGPQFIFQYYREEENGRGNFPPRFSGLQFPNYSSELNVNALELDDSALYLCASRLRGGETQYFGPGTRLLVL.

J is TRBJ1-1 and V is TRBV10-3; TRBD1 might be the D (6 bases). The CDR3 runs 12 residues. Trimming shortened V by 4 bases and J by 4 bases, and 7 bases separated the two germline ends. Germline assignment: CDR1 ENHRY and CDR2 SYGVKD. As DNA, the CDR3 is TGTGCCATCAGTGTACAGGGCACTGAAGCTTTCTTT. This translates into CAISVQGTEAFF.

The chain is built from TRBV9 and TRBJ2-1; TRBD2 agrees at 10 bases. Losses at the gene ends were 4 bases for V and 4 bases for J; bases not matched to a gene: 11. Germline CDR1 SGDLS, CDR2 YYNGEE. The CDR3 is 17 residues long. The CDR3 is CASSTKPELAGYNEQFF. Here the CDR3 DNA reads TGTGCCAGCAGCACCAAACCAGAACTAGCGGGATACAATGAGCAGTTCTTC.